This T cell receptor beta chain was recorded in a study of PD-1 blockade in classical Hodgkin lymphoma. To note about this clone: Antigen unknown.

The CDR3 has 16 amino acids. Between the trimmed V and J ends, which lost 0 bases and 5 bases, there was a span of 16 bases. Germline CDR1 is GTSNPN and CDR2 is SVGIG (reference sequence). Sequencing was performed with immunoSEQ multiplex PCR; in TCRdb, only in-frame clones are kept and a portion is missing. Seen here are about 35,000 clones, approximately 92% observed once, and the top ten hold more than 0.2%. Study conclusions and caveats: CD4+ TCR diversity rose significantly by C4D1, and CD8+ TCR diversity did not. Exclusion removed patients who began nivolumab under 1 year after ASCT. Reports described newly diagnosed patients as having lower baseline TCR diversity than healthy donors. Newly diagnosed patients had diversity similar to the baseline diversity of complete responders.

Relapse after autologous stem cell transplantation occurred in every patient, and brentuximab vedotin exposure varied. Magnetic depletion of unwanted cells isolated CD4+ T cells from thawed PBMCs. The rearrangement uses TRBV30 and TRBJ1-4; no definite D call. The receptor was isolated from a human donor with classical Hodgkin lymphoma. Sequenced here: CD4+ T cells from blood, sampled at baseline. The CDR3 nucleotides read TGTGCCTGGAGTGTACGAGGCGAAGGTACCAATGAAAAACTGTTTTTT. This gives the protein CAWSVRGEGTNEKLFF.